This is a list of T cell receptor beta chains from one sample in a study of vaccination effects on CD4 cells after COVID-19. What these receptors recognize is not known. Assay: immunoSEQ multiplex PCR; the TCRdb copy retains only in-frame clones and omits some. This table holds 43,000 or so clones, about three quarters found once. The sample in question was CD4+ T cells from PBMCs cultured without peptide, obtained after COVID-19 vaccination. The receptors shown here come from a human donor who received a COVID-19 vaccine. Each CDR3 is given with its conserved first and last residue. A D gene is named only where the DNA matches it firmly. A row's size may be missing; if present it is once, few, many or a size class.

DNA	CDR3	size	length	J	D	V
TGTGCCAGTAGTTCCAAGACTAGCGGGTACTTCTACAATGAGCAGTTCTTC	CASSSKTSGYFYNEQFF	-	17	TRBJ2-1	TRBD2	TRBV19
TGTGCCAGCAGTTCCTCCGAAGAGACCCAGTACTTC	CASSSSEETQYF	-	12	TRBJ2-5	-	TRBV6-5
TGTGCCAGCTCACCTCCCGGACTAGCGGGTGGTTACTACAATGAGCAGTTCTTC	CASSPPGLAGGYYNEQFF	-	18	TRBJ2-1	TRBD2	TRBV18
TGTGCCAGCACCACCGACAGTGAGACCCAGTACTTC	CASTTDSETQYF	-	12	TRBJ2-5	-	TRBV28
TGTGCCAGCAAGGGGGCCGCCTCTGGAAACACCATATATTTT	CASKGAASGNTIYF	-	14	TRBJ1-3	TRBD1	TRBV6-6
TGCAGCGTCGCCTTTTTTAACGGGCCCCATCAGCCCCAGCATTTT	CSVAFFNGPHQPQHF	-	15	TRBJ1-5	-	TRBV29-1
TGTGCCAGCAGCTTAGGGCGGGGGGGCCCCTCTGAGCAGTACTTC	CASSLGRGGPSEQYF	-	15	TRBJ2-7	TRBD2	TRBV7-2
TGTGCCAGCAGTTTAGGAGGGGCATATCAGCCCCAGCATTTT	CASSLGGAYQPQHF	-	14	TRBJ1-5	-	TRBV28
TGCAGCGTTGGGGGAGGCAGGGACAATGAAAAACTGTTTTTT	CSVGGGRDNEKLFF	once	14	TRBJ1-4	-	TRBV29-1
TGTGCCAGCAGCCAAGATCTAGCGGGGGGGCAAGATACGCAGTATTTT	CASSQDLAGGQDTQYF	-	16	TRBJ2-3	TRBD2	TRBV4-2
TGTGCCAGCAGCTTAGAAGGAGATAATTCACCCCTCCACTTT	CASSLEGDNSPLHF	few	14	TRBJ1-6	-	TRBV7-9
TGTGCCTGGAGCACACAACGAATATACGGGTCAGGGGATTGGTCACCCCTCCACTTT	CAWSTQRIYGSGDWSPLHF	-	19	TRBJ1-6	-	TRBV30
TGTGCCAGCAGTGAAGCGCTTTTAGACAGGGGGAACACTGAAGCTTTCTTT	CASSEALLDRGNTEAFF	-	17	TRBJ1-1	TRBD1	TRBV2
TGTGCTAGTGGTTTGGTACGAAGTGGCTACACCTTC	CASGLVRSGYTF	-	12	TRBJ1-2	-	TRBV12-5
TGTGCCAGCAGTACCAGCTCTGCCTCTGGGGCCAACGTCCTGACTTTC	CASSTSSASGANVLTF	once	16	TRBJ2-6	-	TRBV2
TGTGCCATCCGGGACAGGGGGCCCGGTCAGCCCCAGCATTTT	CAIRDRGPGQPQHF	-	14	TRBJ1-5	TRBD1	TRBV10-3
TGTGCCATCAGTGAGGTGCAGGGTGCGTATAATTCACCCCTCCACTTT	CAISEVQGAYNSPLHF	-	16	TRBJ1-6	-	TRBV10-3
TGTGCCACTAAAGGGGGACTCTACCCCTACGAGCAGTACTTC	CATKGGLYPYEQYF	few	14	TRBJ2-7	-	TRBV18
TGTGCCAGCAGCCAGGACGAGAGGGGCTACACCTTC	CASSQDERGYTF	few	12	TRBJ1-2	-	TRBV7-9
TGTGCCAGCAGTGAAGCCGGACTAGCGGGGGGCACAGATACGCAGTATTTT	CASSEAGLAGGTDTQYF	-	17	TRBJ2-3	TRBD2	TRBV6-1
TGTGCCAGCAGCCTTGGGGTGTCGCGCACGGGGGGAGAGACCCAGTACTTC	CASSLGVSRTGGETQYF	-	17	TRBJ2-5	TRBD2	TRBV11-3
TGCAGCGCCAGGGAGGGCACAGATACGCAGTATTTT	CSAREGTDTQYF	-	12	TRBJ2-3	-	TRBV29-1
TGTGCCAGCACTTTACAGGGGGCTGATGAGCAGTTCTTC	CASTLQGADEQFF	few	13	TRBJ2-1	TRBD1	TRBV25-1
TGTGCCACCAGTGATTCGCGGCAGAACACCGGGGAGCTGTTTTTT	CATSDSRQNTGELFF	-	15	TRBJ2-2	-	TRBV24-1
TGTGCCAGCAGCTTGGGCTGGACGGGCACAGATACGCAGTATTTT	CASSLGWTGTDTQYF	-	15	TRBJ2-3	-	TRBV7-8
TGTGCCAGCAGCTTAGCGGTCGGGACCGCCGGGGGGGAGCAGTTCTTC	CASSLAVGTAGGEQFF	-	16	TRBJ2-1	TRBD2	TRBV7-6
TGCGCCAGCAGCCAAGAAAGGGGGGGAGCGGGCACAGATACGCAGTATTTT	CASSQERGGAGTDTQYF	-	17	TRBJ2-3	-	TRBV4-1
TGTGCCAGCAGTGATCTCCGTGGCACCTACACCGGGGAGCTGTTTTTT	CASSDLRGTYTGELFF	-	16	TRBJ2-2	-	TRBV2
TGCGCCAGCAGCTTGCGGGGACACCAGTCCTACGAGCAGTACTTC	CASSLRGHQSYEQYF	-	15	TRBJ2-7	-	TRBV5-1
TGTGCCAGCAGCGTAAACCAAATGGCTAGCTGGGGGACCGGGGAGCTGTTTTTT	CASSVNQMASWGTGELFF	-	18	TRBJ2-2	-	TRBV9
TGTGCCAGCAACGATGTTGGCTCCTACGAGCAGTACTTC	CASNDVGSYEQYF	-	13	TRBJ2-7	-	TRBV2
TGTGCCAGCTCAGAAGGACAGGCCTCATCCAATTGGGCTTTCTTT	CASSEGQASSNWAFF	-	15	TRBJ1-1	TRBD1	TRBV18
TGTGCCAGCAGCTTTAACAGGGGAAATCAGCCCCAGCATTTT	CASSFNRGNQPQHF	-	14	TRBJ1-5	TRBD1	TRBV6-5
TGTGCCAGCAGTCAGGACTTGGAGACCCAGTACTTC	CASSQDLETQYF	once	12	TRBJ2-5	-	TRBV6-5
TGTGCCAGCAGTACCGGGACAGGGGGCTTCGAGCAGTACTTC	CASSTGTGGFEQYF	-	14	TRBJ2-7	TRBD1	TRBV2
TGTGCCAGCAGTTTCCTTGGACAGGGAGTATCTGGGGCCAACGTCCTGACTTTC	CASSFLGQGVSGANVLTF	-	18	TRBJ2-6	TRBD1	TRBV27
TGTGCCAGCAGCTTAGATAGCTCGGGACAGACCAATGAGCAGTTCTTC	CASSLDSSGQTNEQFF	-	16	TRBJ2-1	TRBD1	TRBV11-3
TGCGCCAGCAGTCAAAGGTTGACTAGCGGGAGACCCCCCTGCGAGCAGTACTTC	CASSQRLTSGRPPCEQYF	-	18	TRBJ2-7	TRBD2	TRBV23-1
TGTGCCAGCAGCTTAGATATGAACACTGAAGCTTTCTTT	CASSLDMNTEAFF	-	13	TRBJ1-1	-	TRBV5-4
TGTGCCACCAGTGGGAGTATGAACACCGGGGAGCTGTTTTTT	CATSGSMNTGELFF	-	14	TRBJ2-2	-	TRBV24-1
TGTGCCAGCAGATTAGAACAGAGCTCCTATAATTCACCCCTCCACTTT	CASRLEQSSYNSPLHF	-	16	TRBJ1-6	-	TRBV27
TGCACCAGCAGCCTGGGTCTAGCGGGACCGTATTTT	CTSSLGLAGPYF	-	12	TRBJ2-3	-	TRBV1